This T cell receptor beta chain originates from a study of T cells in Graves' hyperthyroidism and ophthalmopathy. Study in general: The blood sample was taken at first diagnosis, before treatment began. Study-level points and caveats: Before onset, ophthalmopathy was predicted by the model a median around 6 months earlier.

The authors took PBMCs from 10 ml fresh peripheral blood. This clonotype is medium-sized by share. Its target is unknown. CDR1 is DFQATT, CDR2 SNEGSKA, per germline (reference sequence). This CDR3 has 13 amino acids. With 5 bases removed from V and 0 bases from J, the gap between germline ends came to 10 bases. TCR beta CDR3 region amplification was performed from RNA transcripts. TCR CDR3 regions were first amplified by RT-PCR with HTBI primers. TCRdb passed the multiplex PCR reads through MiXCR, listing each CDR3 protein once. The sample records around 34,000 distinct CDR3 sequences, approximately 50% being singletons.

The TCR was taken from a woman aged 40 to 55 with Graves' ophthalmopathy. This chain joins TRBV20-1 and TRBJ2-5; D might be TRBD1 or TRBD2, each matching 5 bases. Material for sequencing was blood. DNA for the CDR3: TGCAGTGCTTACGGGACCGACCAAGAGACCCAGTACTTC. Protein sequence: CSAYGTDQETQYF.